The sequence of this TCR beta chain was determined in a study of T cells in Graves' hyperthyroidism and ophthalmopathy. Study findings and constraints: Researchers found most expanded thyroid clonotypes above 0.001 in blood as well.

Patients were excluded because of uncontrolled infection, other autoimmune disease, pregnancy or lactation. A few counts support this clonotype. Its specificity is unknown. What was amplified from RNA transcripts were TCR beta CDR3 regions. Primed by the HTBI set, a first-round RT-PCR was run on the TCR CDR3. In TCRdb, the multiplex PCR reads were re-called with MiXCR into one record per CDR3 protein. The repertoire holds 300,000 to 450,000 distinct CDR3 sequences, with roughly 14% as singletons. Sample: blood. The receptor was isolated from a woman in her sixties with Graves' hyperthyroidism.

CDR3 in amino acids: CASSPRGLAVDNEQFF. The CDR3, as DNA: TGTGCCAGCTCACCGCGGGGGCTAGCGGTCGACAATGAGCAGTTCTTC. This rearrangement joins TRBV18 to TRBJ2-1; a weak D match, TRBD2 (7 bases). The CDR3 extends over 16 amino acids. Per germline, CDR1 KGHSH and CDR2 LQKENI. Trimming pared 3 bases from V and 5 bases from J, leaving 17 bases between.